Shown below are 8 T cell receptor beta chains from a single sample sequenced in a study of PD-L1 blockade in urothelial cancer. Clones were sequenced by immunoSEQ multiplex PCR, and TCRdb holds only the in-frame ones, with some missing. The table records around 19,000 clones, approximately 86% of them present only once. Sequenced here: PBMCs, sampled around atezolizumab (anti-PD-L1) treatment. These receptors all stem from a man between 45 and 60 years old with urothelial cancer.

This clone was seen only once. The gene calls are TRBV18 and TRBJ2-5, with TRBD2 identical over 10 bases. Trimming took 3 bases from V and 4 from J; bases not matched to a gene: 5. The CDR3 sequence is 15 residues long. Germline values: CDR1 KGHSH, CDR2 LQKENI. The chain's CDR3 is CASSPASGSLETQYF. For the CDR3, the DNA is TGTGCCAGCTCACCTGCTAGCGGGAGTTTAGAGACCCAGTACTTC.

This rearrangement joins TRBV11-2 to TRBJ1-2; 8 bases line up with TRBD1. The trim removed 3 bases at V and 1 base at J, leaving 7 bases unmatched. Germline V gives CDR1 SGHAT, CDR2 FQNNGV. The CDR3 covers 16 residues. As DNA, the CDR3 is TGTGCCAGCAGCTTTGCCTCGACAGGGGTTAACTATGGCTACACCTTC. Translation: CASSFASTGVNYGYTF.

This clone was observed a few times. The CDR3 protein is CASSGGQGLGAFF. In nucleotides, the CDR3 is TGTGCCAGTAGTGGGGGACAGGGCTTGGGAGCTTTCTTT. The rearrangement links TRBV19 to TRBJ1-1, with 9 bases fitting TRBD1. This CDR3 comprises 13 residues. Germline lookup yields CDR1 LNHDA and CDR2 SQIVND (reference sequence). V was clipped by 5 bases and J by 10 bases; unmatched bases: 8. The entire variable domain, with the rest obtained from reference TRBV19 and TRBJ1-1, is as follows: DGGITQSPKYLFRKEGQNVTLSCEQNLNHDAMYWYRQDPGQGLRLIYYSQIVNDFQKGDIAEGYSVSREKKESFPLTVTSAQKNPTAFYLCASSGGQGLGAFFGQGTRLTVV.

On this clone itself: One end of the junction varies from germline; a read error may be responsible. The gene calls are TRBV28 and TRBJ2-7; D is perhaps TRBD1 (5 bases). Germline V lookup: CDR1 MDHEN, CDR2 SYDVKM. The CDR3 totals 12 residues. Here the CDR3 reads CASSFRDYGQYF. In DNA, the CDR3 is TGTGCCAGCAGCTTCAGGGATTACGGGCAGTACTTC. The full variable domain, rest sourced from reference TRBV28 and TRBJ2-7, is DVKVTQSSRYLVKRTGEKVFLECVQDMDHENMFWYRQDPGLGLRLIYFSYDVKMKEKGDIPEGYSVSREKKERFSLILESASTNQTSMYLCASSFRDYGQYFGPGTRLTVT.

The count of this clone is one. The chain uses TRBV27 and TRBJ2-1, with TRBD2 matching over 7 bases. V trimming: 3 bases; J trimming: 6 bases; junction bases outside the gene matches: 5. Germline CDR1 and CDR2: MNHEY and SMNVEV (reference sequence). The CDR3 extends over 14 amino acids. In DNA, the CDR3 is TGTGCCAGCAGTTTGTACGGACTAGTCAATGAGCAGTTCTTC. It yields the protein CASSLYGLVNEQFF.

This sequence joins TRBV11-2 and TRBJ2-1; 8 bases align to TRBD2. CDR1 and CDR2 (germline): SGHAT, FQNNGV. The CDR3 is 17 residues long. Trimming took 1 base from V and 3 from J; bases not matched to a gene: 8. The CDR3 is CASSLAPTSGDYNEQFF. The CDR3 coding sequence is TGTGCCAGCAGCTTAGCCCCAACTAGCGGAGACTACAATGAGCAGTTCTTC.

The chain combines TRBV19 with TRBJ1-1; no clear D. The length of the CDR3 is 14 residues. V lost 4 bases and J 1 base, leaving 10 bases between the germline ends. CDR1 LNHDA and CDR2 SQIVND come from the germline V gene (reference sequence). CDR3 sequence (DNA): TGTGCCAGTAGTAGTATTTATTCGAACACTGAAGCTTTCTTT. Its translation is CASSSIYSNTEAFF. Full variable domain (missing parts from reference TRBV19 and TRBJ1-1): DGGITQSPKYLFRKEGQNVTLSCEQNLNHDAMYWYRQDPGQGLRLIYYSQIVNDFQKGDIAEGYSVSREKKESFPLTVTSAQKNPTAFYLCASSSIYSNTEAFFGQGTRLTVV.

This clone appeared a single time. J is TRBJ2-3 and V is TRBV15; TRBD1 is a possible D gene (6 bases). The germline CDR1 and CDR2 sequences are LNHNV and YYDKDF (reference sequence). V was trimmed by 1 base and J by 2 bases, leaving 19 bases between them. This CDR3 is built from 18 residues. CDR3 region: CATSRAVLWGQTTDTQYF. The CDR3 nucleotides are TGTGCCACCAGCAGAGCGGTTTTATGGGGACAAACCACAGATACGCAGTATTTT.